These 16 T cell receptor beta chains were all obtained from the same sample, sequenced in a study of blood T cell repertoires in COVID-19 (dated by TCRdb to the early 2020s). Preparation of the library involved the immunoSEQ multiplex PCR assay. The table was pulled from immuneACCESS by TCRdb, which kept in-frame rearrangements only. Such tables lose some clones; where checked, under half of the loss comes from unresolved V genes, and the rest has no known cause. The sample yields 60,000 or so clones; approximately 90% were counted once. The ten largest clones represent under 9.5% of the sample. Sample: peripheral blood. The receptors shown here come from a human donor with active COVID-19. The donor label of this sample is uncertain.

This chain links TRBV11-2 with TRBJ2-2; the match to TRBD2 covers 7 bases. CDR3 length: 16 amino acids. With 0 bases clipped from V and 5 bases from J, the junction kept 6 bases outside the gene matches. In germline, CDR1 is SGHAT, CDR2 FQNNGV. CDR3 protein: CASSLDWASGTGELFF. The DNA for the CDR3 is TGTGCCAGCAGCTTAGATTGGGCTAGCGGTACCGGGGAGCTGTTTTTT.

The CDR3 here is CASSQVVQGTDTQYF. The DNA for the CDR3 is TGTGCCAGCAGCCAAGTAGTCCAGGGGACAGATACGCAGTATTTT. The chain carries TRBV14 and TRBJ2-3; TRBD1 is a possible D gene (6 bases). Trimming stripped 1 base from V and 3 bases from J, with 11 bases between. The germline V gene has CDR1 SGHDN and CDR2 FVKESK. The CDR3 is 15 amino acids.

This rearrangement joins TRBV2 to TRBJ1-5; 7 bases fit TRBD1. With V trimmed by 7 bases and J by 5 bases, 8 bases remained unmatched. This CDR3 is 14 amino acids long. Germline V lookup: CDR1 SNHLY, CDR2 FYNNEI. CDR3 protein: CASNGGQNYQPQHF. The CDR3 DNA is TGTGCCAGCAATGGGGGACAGAATTATCAGCCCCAGCATTTT.

The CDR3: CASRQGGSTDTQYF. DNA of the CDR3: TGTGCCAGCAGGCAGGGGGGTAGCACAGATACGCAGTATTTT. The rearrangement links TRBV5-4 to TRBJ2-3; D is perhaps TRBD1 (7 bases). Germline CDR1 is SGHNT and CDR2 is YYREEE (reference sequence). The CDR3 runs 14 residues. Trimming pared 5 bases from V and 0 bases from J, leaving 10 bases between.

This chain links TRBV27 with TRBJ2-7; 9 bases line up with TRBD1. Germline CDR1 and CDR2: MNHEY and SMNVEV (reference sequence). This CDR3 contains 13 residues. The junction had 3 bases not matched to a gene; V was cut back by 6 bases and J by 3 bases. Here the CDR3 reads CASRGTGSYEQYF. The CDR3 nucleotides are TGTGCCAGCAGGGGGACAGGGAGCTACGAGCAGTACTTC.

Written as DNA, the CDR3 is TGTGCCAGCAGCTTTGGACTAGCGGGAGCTTTGTACAATGAGCAGTTCTTC. Encoded protein: CASSFGLAGALYNEQFF. The chain links TRBV3-1 (or the pseudogene TRBV3-2) to TRBJ2-1; TRBD2 matches at 13 bases. The V segment lost 5 bases and the J segment 4 bases; nucleotides outside the gene matches: 8. From germline, CDR1 is LGHDT and CDR2 YNNKEL (reference sequence). This CDR3 is built from 17 residues.

CDR3: CASNQQGGFTEAFF. The CDR3 DNA reads as TGCGCCAGCAACCAACAGGGGGGGTTTACTGAAGCTTTCTTT. V usage is TRBV5-1 and J usage is TRBJ1-1; 8 bases map to TRBD1. The CDR3 extends over 14 amino acids. J gave up 5 bases and V 6 bases, and 9 bases lay outside the gene matches. Germline loops: CDR1 SGHRS, CDR2 YFSETQ.

The chain carries TRBV2 and TRBJ2-1, with a tentative D call TRBD2 (6 bases). The CDR3 loop spans 14 amino acids. V dropped 10 bases and J dropped 6 bases, with 19 bases sitting between them. Germline V gene data show CDR1 as SNHLY and CDR2 as FYNNEI. CDR3 DNA: TGTGCCACCACTATCCTAGCGTCTGGCAATGAGCAGTTCTTC. Its translation: CATTILASGNEQFF.

The chain couples TRBV7-8 to TRBJ1-2; D perhaps matches TRBD1 (5 bases). Trimming removed 3 bases at V and 1 base at J, with 18 bases between. Germline assignment: CDR1 SGHVS and CDR2 FQNEAQ. The CDR3 extends over 17 amino acids. CDR3 DNA: TGTGCCAGCAGCTTGACGGGACGGACTATCATTAACTATGGCTACACCTTC. It codes for CASSLTGRTIINYGYTF.

V and J are TRBV6-5 and TRBJ2-7, with 8 bases identical to TRBD2. The CDR3 runs 14 residues. With 2 bases clipped from V and 4 bases from J, the junction kept 4 bases outside the gene matches. CDR1 is MNHEY and CDR2 is SVGAGI in the germline V gene. CDR3 nucleotide sequence: TGTGCCAGCAGTTACGCGGGGGGCGAATACGAGCAGTACTTC. Residues: CASSYAGGEYEQYF.

This clone showed up just a few times. The gene calls are TRBV16 and TRBJ2-2, with D possibly matching TRBD2 (5 bases). V was shortened by 0 bases and J by 2 bases, with 10 bases between the two germline ends. The length of the CDR3 is 16 residues. The germline gives CDR1 KGHSY, CDR2 FQNENV. This chain's CDR3 is CASSQSPGSNTGELFF. CDR3 DNA: TGTGCCAGCAGCCAATCTCCGGGGTCCAACACCGGGGAGCTGTTTTTT.

The genes are TRBV7-2 and TRBJ2-7; maybe TRBD1 (6 bases). This CDR3 region has 14 residues. V dropped 3 bases and J dropped 6 bases, with 15 bases sitting between them. The germline gives CDR1 SGHTA, CDR2 FQGNSA. DNA for the CDR3: TGTGCCAGCAGCTTGAACCGGGACATGCGCGAGCAGTACTTC. This encodes CASSLNRDMREQYF.

V gene TRBV7-9 combines with J gene TRBJ2-1; 13 bases agree with TRBD2. J lost 5 bases, V lost 1 base, and 5 bases had no gene match. CDR3 length: 17 residues. Germline CDR1 reads SEHNR; CDR2 reads FQNEAQ (reference sequence). The CDR3 coding sequence is TGTGCCAGCAGCTTAGGGTACGGACTAGCGGGAGACAATGAGCAGTTCTTC. As protein: CASSLGYGLAGDNEQFF.

The genes are TRBV11-2 and TRBJ2-1, with 10 nucleotides matching TRBD2. Germline loops: CDR1 SGHAT, CDR2 FQNNGV. V trimming: 5 bases; J trimming: 11 bases; junction bases outside the gene matches: 9. CDR3 length equals 14 residues. The CDR3, as DNA: TGTGCCAGCAGCGCTCTCACTAGCGGGACGAAGCAGTTCTTC. It specifies CASSALTSGTKQFF. The variable domain in full, completed from reference TRBV11-2 and TRBJ2-1, reads EAGVAQSPRYKIIEKRQSVAFWCNPISGHATLYWYQQILGQGPKLLIQFQNNGVVDDSQLPKDRFSAERLKGVDSTLKIQPAKLEDSAVYLCASSALTSGTKQFFGPGTRLTVL.

The J gene is TRBJ2-3, the V gene TRBV19, with 9 nucleotides matching TRBD2. The CDR3 sequence is 16 residues long. V lost 3 bases to trimming and J lost 8 bases; unmatched junction nucleotides: 12. Germline CDR1 is LNHDA and CDR2 is SQIVND (reference sequence). The CDR3 DNA is TGTGCCAGTAGTATCGCGGGGGGGGCCCATGCTGGTACGCAGTATTTT. Protein product: CASSIAGGAHAGTQYF.

In DNA form, the CDR3 reads TGTGCCAGCAGTAAACCGGGACAGGGGGCTTCGACTAATGAAAAACTGTTTTTT. It is translated as CASSKPGQGASTNEKLFF. The chain employs TRBV28 and TRBJ1-4; TRBD1 matches at 12 bases. V gave up 5 bases and J gave up 2 bases; unmatched junction bases: 9. The CDR3 contains 18 residues. CDR1 is MDHEN and CDR2 is SYDVKM in the germline V gene.